A selection of T cell receptor beta chains follows, all from one sample in a study of blood T cell repertoires in COVID-19. Only in-frame clones appear in the TCRdb table, and some are missing; sequencing was by immunoSEQ multiplex PCR. The sample includes 120,000 or so clones, about three quarters of them seen just once. Sequences were obtained from peripheral blood. These receptors were taken from a woman aged 80 or over with active or convalescent COVID-19. Both conserved end residues are part of each CDR3. The order of the fields is D gene, V gene, J gene, clone size, CDR3 protein, CDR3 DNA. The D gene is left open where the match is weak. A row's size may be missing; if present it is once, few, many or a size class.

TRBD1	TRBV7-2	TRBJ2-2	.	CASSPGQSTGELFF	TGTGCCAGCAGCCCGGGACAGAGTACCGGGGAGCTGTTTTTT
TRBD2	TRBV19	TRBJ2-5	once	CASSGLAYRETQYF	TGTGCCAGTAGCGGACTAGCGTATCGAGAGACCCAGTACTTC
.	TRBV29-1	TRBJ2-1	.	CSVEDAGTYNEQFF	TGCAGCGTTGAAGACGCCGGGACCTACAATGAGCAGTTCTTC
TRBD2	TRBV4-2	TRBJ2-2	.	CASSQDRTAGGGGELFF	TGTGCCAGCAGCCAAGATCGTACAGCGGGAGGAGGCGGGGAGCTGTTTTTT
TRBD1	TRBV7-7	TRBJ2-1	.	CASSLGQGSYNEQFF	TGTGCCAGCAGCTTGGGACAGGGTTCCTACAATGAGCAGTTCTTC
.	TRBV30	TRBJ1-2	.	CAWRRQDLNYGYTF	TGTGCCTGGAGACGACAGGACCTAAACTATGGCTACACCTTC
.	TRBV30	TRBJ1-2	.	CAWSETLPNYGYTF	TGTGCCTGGAGTGAAACTCTCCCTAACTATGGCTACACCTTC
TRBD1	TRBV4-3	TRBJ2-5	.	CASSQTGTGGQETQYF	TGCGCCAGCAGCCAAACTGGGACAGGGGGCCAAGAGACCCAGTACTTC
TRBD1	TRBV7-6	TRBJ2-1	.	CASSFHTAGTGHNEQFF	TGTGCCAGCAGCTTCCACACTGCCGGGACAGGACACAATGAGCAGTTCTTC
.	TRBV7-9	TRBJ2-3	.	CASSLSDSAQYF	TGTGCCAGCAGCTTATCAGACAGTGCGCAGTATTTT
TRBD1	TRBV4-3	TRBJ1-1	.	CASSRFDRVGTEAFF	TGCGCCAGCAGCCGTTTCGACAGGGTTGGCACTGAAGCTTTCTTT
TRBD2	TRBV29-1	TRBJ2-3	once	CSVERGEWDTQYF	TGCAGCGTTGAACGGGGGGAGTGGGATACGCAGTATTTT
TRBD1	TRBV4-3	TRBJ2-5	.	CASSQSGTGGETQYF	TGCGCCAGCAGCCAAAGCGGGACAGGGGGGGAGACCCAGTACTTC
.	TRBV27	TRBJ2-6	.	CASSHRANVLTF	TGTGCCAGCAGCCACAGGGCCAACGTCCTGACTTTC
.	TRBV4-2	TRBJ2-1	.	CASSRLTGSGQNEQFF	TGTGCCAGCAGCCGACTTACAGGCTCTGGGCAAAATGAGCAGTTCTTC
.	TRBV27	TRBJ2-3	.	CASSLVGLGTDTQYF	TGTGCCAGCAGTTTAGTGGGCCTTGGCACAGATACGCAGTATTTT
TRBD2	TRBV7-2	TRBJ2-1	.	CASSSSGLAVNRNEQFF	TGTGCCAGCAGCTCATCAGGACTAGCGGTTAATCGGAATGAGCAGTTCTTC
.	TRBV7-8	TRBJ1-2	once	CASSLTLTGPEGYTF	TGTGCCAGCAGCCTCACATTGACAGGCCCTGAGGGCTACACCTTC
.	TRBV18	TRBJ2-7	once	CASSPDRNYEQYF	TGTGCCAGCTCACCAGACAGAAACTACGAGCAGTACTTC
.	TRBV7-2	TRBJ2-1	.	CASSLSHLYNEQFF	TGTGCCAGCAGCTTAAGCCACTTATACAATGAGCAGTTCTTC
TRBD2	TRBV13	TRBJ2-2	.	CASSWGLAGELFF	TGTGCCAGCAGCTGGGGACTAGCCGGGGAGCTGTTTTTT
TRBD2	TRBV27	TRBJ2-3	.	CASSFVSSGFTDTQYF	TGTGCCAGCAGTTTCGTGTCTAGCGGATTCACAGATACGCAGTATTTT